This note documents a single TCR beta chain sequence. The target antigen is unknown. Produced via immunoSEQ multiplex PCR; TCRdb's table is partial and in-frame only. The sample holds approximately 70,000 clones, around 94% seen once. The entry originates in a study of OX40 agonist ivuxolimab in advanced cancers. The CDR3 has 12 amino acids. The V end lost 3 bases, the J end lost 6 bases, and 5 bases lay between the germline ends. Per the germline V gene, CDR1 is ENHRY and CDR2 is SYGVKD. Findings and caveats of the study: Expanded peripheral T cell antigen specificity was not determined. On average, CD8+ T cells showed a greater number of expanded clones than CD4+.

The source material was CD4+ or CD8+ T cells sorted from blood, sampled in a trial of the OX40 agonist ivuxolimab. The receptor was isolated from an adult with an advanced solid tumor such as melanoma, head and neck, liver or kidney cancer. The chain has TRBV10-3 and TRBJ2-2, with D unresolved. CDR3 nucleotide sequence: TGTGCCATCAGTGAACCGTCCGGGGAGCTGTTTTTT. This codes for CAISEPSGELFF.